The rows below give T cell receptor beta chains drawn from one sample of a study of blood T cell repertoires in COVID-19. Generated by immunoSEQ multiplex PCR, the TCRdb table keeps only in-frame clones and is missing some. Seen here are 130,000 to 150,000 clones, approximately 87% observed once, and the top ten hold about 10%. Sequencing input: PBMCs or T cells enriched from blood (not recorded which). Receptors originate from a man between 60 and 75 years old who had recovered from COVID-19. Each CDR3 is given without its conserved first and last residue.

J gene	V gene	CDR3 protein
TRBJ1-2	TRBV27	ASSFGGAGYGYT
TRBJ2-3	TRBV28	ASSGGSESTQY
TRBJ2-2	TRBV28	ASSFGQARTGELF
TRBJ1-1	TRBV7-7	ASSLVRAGVGTEAF
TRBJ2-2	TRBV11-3	ASSLVSGEMF
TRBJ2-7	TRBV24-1	ATSDLTGVQSYEQY
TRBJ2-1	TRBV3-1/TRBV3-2	ASSPWLPGVLYNEQF
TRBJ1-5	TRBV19	ASSDRGGGRPQH
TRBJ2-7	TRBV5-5	ASSSRTAGTPYEQY
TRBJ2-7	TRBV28	ASSLRTSVFSYEQY
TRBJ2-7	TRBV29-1	SVSHRTGSFFEQY
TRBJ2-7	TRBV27	ASSPSAGPLVFEQY
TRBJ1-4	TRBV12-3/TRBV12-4	ASSLVREKLF
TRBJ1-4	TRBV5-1	ASSLGKTGMGEKLF
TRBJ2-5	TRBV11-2	ASSGSGSWETQY
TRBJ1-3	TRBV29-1	SGLDGNTIY
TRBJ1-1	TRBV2	ASSGEVDTEAF
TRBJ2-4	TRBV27	ASRASGGINIQY
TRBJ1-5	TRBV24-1	ATRDQPQH
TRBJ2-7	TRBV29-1	SGFIIRARERILYEQY
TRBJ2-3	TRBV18	ASSPSNRGNSDTQY
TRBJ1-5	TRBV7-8	ASSTTRPDRVFNQPQH
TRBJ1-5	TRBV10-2	ATTDSNQPQH
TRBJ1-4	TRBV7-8	ASSPGTPNEKLF
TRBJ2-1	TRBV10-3	AISETAGTSDYNEQF
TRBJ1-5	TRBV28	AISGTGGSQPQH
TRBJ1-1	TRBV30	AWRDGIRGTEAF
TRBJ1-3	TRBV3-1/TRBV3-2	ASSLLGLSGNTIY
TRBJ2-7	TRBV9	ASSAGPGYEQY
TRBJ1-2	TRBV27	ASRSGGAGSYGYT
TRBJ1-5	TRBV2	ASSETGQGQPQH
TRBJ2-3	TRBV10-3	ATQTGQTSHSTDTQY
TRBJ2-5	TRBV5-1	ASSFGAQETQY
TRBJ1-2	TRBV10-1	ASSRTGDGGYT
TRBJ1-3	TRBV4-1	ASSQWGQDSGNTIY